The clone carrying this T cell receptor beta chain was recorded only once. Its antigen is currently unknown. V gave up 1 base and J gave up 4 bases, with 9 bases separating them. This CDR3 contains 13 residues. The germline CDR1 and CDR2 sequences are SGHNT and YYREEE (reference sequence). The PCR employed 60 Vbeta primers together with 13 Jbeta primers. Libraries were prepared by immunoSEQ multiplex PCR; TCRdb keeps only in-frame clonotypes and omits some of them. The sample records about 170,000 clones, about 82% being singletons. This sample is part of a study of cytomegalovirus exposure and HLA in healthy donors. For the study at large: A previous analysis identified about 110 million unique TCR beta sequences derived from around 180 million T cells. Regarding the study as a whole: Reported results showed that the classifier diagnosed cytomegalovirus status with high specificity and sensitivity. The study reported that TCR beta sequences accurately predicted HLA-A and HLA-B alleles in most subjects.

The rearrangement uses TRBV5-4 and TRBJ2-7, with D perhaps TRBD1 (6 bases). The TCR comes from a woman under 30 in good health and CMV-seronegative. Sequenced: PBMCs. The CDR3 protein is CASSLTGQYEQYF. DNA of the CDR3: TGTGCCAGCAGCTTGACGGGACAATACGAGCAGTACTTC.